This is a list of T cell receptor beta chains from one sample in a study of radiotherapy plus CTLA-4 blockade in lung cancer. Assay: immunoSEQ multiplex PCR; the TCRdb copy retains only in-frame clones and omits some. The sample yields around 78,000 clones, around 79% seen once. The material sequenced was peripheral blood, taken from a patient treated with radiotherapy plus ipilimumab. The receptor set was obtained from a human donor with non-small cell lung cancer who had a partial response to radiotherapy plus ipilimumab. Some clones in this sample may be carry-over from other donors' samples. Each CDR3 is given with its conserved first and last residue.

j_gene: TRBJ2-5; v_gene: TRBV5-1; CDR3aa: CASSLAGQAGQETQYF
j_gene: TRBJ2-7; v_gene: TRBV28; CDR3aa: CAASGSLQYEQYF
j_gene: TRBJ2-6; v_gene: TRBV11-3; CDR3aa: CASSLSSSGANVLTF
j_gene: TRBJ1-3; v_gene: TRBV7-9; CDR3aa: CASSRQGGGNTIYF
j_gene: TRBJ2-7; v_gene: TRBV6-1; CDR3aa: CASSEFYSRGGGEQYF
j_gene: TRBJ2-7; v_gene: TRBV5-4; CDR3aa: CASSLGGRENEQYF
j_gene: TRBJ2-5; v_gene: TRBV7-9; CDR3aa: CASTHRTLQETQYF
j_gene: TRBJ2-7; v_gene: TRBV11-3; CDR3aa: CASSLGWGGPYEQYF
j_gene: TRBJ2-7; v_gene: TRBV5-4; CDR3aa: CASSLEMSYEQYF
j_gene: TRBJ1-5; v_gene: TRBV6-5; CDR3aa: CASSDSQNYQPQHF
j_gene: TRBJ2-5; v_gene: TRBV7-3; CDR3aa: CASSFPGLAGKETQYF
j_gene: TRBJ2-3; v_gene: TRBV9; CDR3aa: CASSVGDSPTDTQYF
j_gene: TRBJ1-5; v_gene: TRBV5-5; CDR3aa: CASSLVPGMSNQPQHF
j_gene: TRBJ1-5; v_gene: TRBV5-1; CDR3aa: CASSPTDRNQPQHF
j_gene: TRBJ2-1; v_gene: TRBV19; CDR3aa: CASRNSGGANEQFF
j_gene: TRBJ2-5; v_gene: TRBV4-1; CDR3aa: CASSQHPRGTSGPRGETQYF
j_gene: TRBJ1-3; v_gene: TRBV7-9; CDR3aa: CASSPRGGYGNTIYF
j_gene: TRBJ1-4; v_gene: TRBV18; CDR3aa: CASSPPGQGNEKLFF
j_gene: TRBJ2-2; v_gene: TRBV5-1; CDR3aa: CASSTGLAGGRITGELFF
j_gene: TRBJ2-3; v_gene: TRBV5-1; CDR3aa: CASSLTRGSTDTQYF
j_gene: TRBJ1-5; v_gene: TRBV19; CDR3aa: CATVSTGTGNQPQHF
j_gene: TRBJ1-6; v_gene: TRBV4-2; CDR3aa: CASSQNLIAGTLSSYNSPLHF